The clone carrying this T cell receptor beta chain is judged medium-sized (0.01 to 0.1%). This record comes from a study of graft-versus-host responses after intestinal transplantation. Study overall: The whole recipient group had anti-thymocyte globulin induction followed by tacrolimus and steroids for two to three years.

Study outcomes and limitations: GvH clones surfaced in recipient marrow, some emerging earlier in ileum or blood. Early post-transplant HvG declines tracked with peak circulating GvH clone levels.

Researchers placed roughly 200,000 CFSE-labeled responder cells in culture with roughly 200,000 irradiated, violet-dye-labeled stimulator cells. Assay: immunoSEQ multiplex PCR; the TCRdb copy retains only in-frame clones and omits some. Here the sample spans roughly 10,000 clones, 25% to 30% being singletons. The TCR comes from a human patient who received an intestinal transplant. Specimen: alloreactive CD8+ T cells from a mixed lymphocyte reaction culture, collected before intestinal transplant. Subset denoted: CFSE-low proliferating T cells sorted from approximately 6-day pre-transplant mixed lymphocyte reaction (GvH or HvG direction).

The CDR3 DNA reads TGTGCCAGCAGCTTAGAGCGCGGGGGTACTGAAGCTTTCTTT. It codes for CASSLERGGTEAFF. This chain connects TRBV7-6 to TRBJ1-1, with a tentative D call TRBD1 (5 bases). The CDR3 extends over 14 amino acids. Germline V gives CDR1 SGHVS, CDR2 FNYEAQ. V gave up 1 base and J gave up 5 bases, with 11 bases separating them.